These 11 T cell receptor beta chains originate from one sample sequenced in a study of T cells in Graves' hyperthyroidism and ophthalmopathy. RNA transcripts gave rise to amplified TCR beta CDR3 regions. RT-PCR in the first round (using the HTBI primer set) targeted the TCR CDR3. TCRdb passed the multiplex PCR reads through MiXCR, listing each CDR3 protein once. The sample has some 440,000 distinct CDR3 sequences, 15% to 18% seen once. Material for sequencing was blood. The receptors were gathered from a woman under 30 with Graves' hyperthyroidism.

This clonotype was seen many times. This chain links TRBV3-1 with TRBJ2-1, with a tentative D call TRBD2 (5 bases). The CDR3 contains 14 residues. Per germline, CDR1 LGHDT and CDR2 YNNKEL (reference sequence). The V and J ends lost 0 bases and 12 bases respectively, with 15 bases between them. Here the CDR3 DNA reads TGTGCCAGCAGCCAAGATCCGGGTGGAGGAGGGCAGTTCTTC. Its translation: CASSQDPGGGGQFF.

The sample holds many counts of this clonotype. Here the CDR3 reads CASSQTSGRATGELFF. CDR3 bases: TGTGCCAGCAGCCAGACTAGCGGGAGGGCCACCGGGGAGCTGTTTTTT. The chain links TRBV2 to TRBJ2-2, with 14 bases identical to TRBD2. J was trimmed by 4 bases and V by 6 bases; bases with no gene match: 4. CDR1 and CDR2 (germline): SNHLY, FYNNEI. The CDR3 loop spans 16 amino acids.

The sample holds many counts of this clonotype. The chain has TRBV2 and TRBJ2-7; 11 bases agree with TRBD2. Germline-derived CDR1 and CDR2 are SNHLY and FYNNEI. The CDR3 is 20 residues long. V shed 0 bases and J 2 bases; nucleotides not matched to a gene: 15. CDR3 nucleotide sequence: TGTGCCAGCAGTGAAGCGCTTCTGGGACTAGCGGAGAAAATGACCTACGAGCAGTACTTC. It translates to CASSEALLGLAEKMTYEQYF.

The table lists this clonotype with many counts. V and J are TRBV20-1 and TRBJ2-1, with D possibly being TRBD1 (5 bases). Germline V gene lookup returns CDR1 DFQATT and CDR2 SNEGSKA (reference sequence). The CDR3 totals 15 residues. The ends were cut back, 0 bases at V and 3 bases at J, with 12 bases in the middle. The CDR3 loop is CSARDWQGSYNEQFF. For the CDR3, the DNA is TGCAGTGCTAGAGATTGGCAGGGAAGCTACAATGAGCAGTTCTTC.

This clonotype appeared many times. V gene TRBV3-1 combines with J gene TRBJ2-2, with TRBD2 matching 10 bases. CDR1 is LGHDT and CDR2 is YNNKEL in the germline V gene (reference sequence). The CDR3 has 16 amino acids. V dropped 5 bases and J dropped 5; count of bases not matched to a gene: 8. CDR3 sequence reads: CASSRGISGRTGELFF. CDR3 in DNA: TGTGCCAGCAGCAGGGGTATTAGCGGGAGGACCGGGGAGCTGTTTTTT.

This clonotype has at least ten counts. This chain uses TRBV20-1 with TRBJ2-7, with TRBD1 as a possible D gene (5 bases). Germline V gives CDR1 DFQATT, CDR2 SNEGSKA (reference sequence). The CDR3 has 13 residues. V shed 0 bases and J shed 3 bases, with 9 bases lying between them. CDR3 DNA: TGCAGTGCTAGAGACAGGGATATCTACGAGCAGTACTTC. This gives the protein CSARDRDIYEQYF.

The rearrangement joins TRBV9 to TRBJ2-1, with 9 bases lining up with TRBD2. Germline values: CDR1 SGDLS, CDR2 YYNGEE. CDR3 size: 16 residues. Trimming cost V 0 bases and J 9 bases; bases outside gene matches: 10. The DNA for the CDR3 is TGTGCCAGCAGCGTAGTTGCGGGAGGGCATGTGGGTGAGCAGTTCTTC. Its protein product is CASSVVAGGHVGEQFF.

The gene calls are TRBV4-1 and TRBJ2-2; weak D call: TRBD2 (6 bases). This CDR3 comprises 12 residues. Trimming removed 10 bases at V and 6 bases at J, with 12 bases between. Germline V gene data show CDR1 as MGHRA and CDR2 as YSYEKL. The CDR3, as DNA: TGCGCCACCCGAGGAGGGTCCGGGGAGCTGTTTTTT. It encodes CATRGGSGELFF.

This clonotype showed up just a few times. This chain joins TRBV14 and TRBJ2-7, with TRBD2 matching 7 bases. Germline values: CDR1 SGHDN, CDR2 FVKESK. The CDR3 is 18 residues long. V lost 1 base and J lost 2; bases outside the gene matches: 14. The chain's CDR3 is CASSQGGIRAGVPYEQYF. CDR3 DNA sequence: TGTGCCAGCAGCCAAGGCGGGATTAGGGCGGGAGTCCCCTACGAGCAGTACTTC.

The gene calls are TRBV5-5 and TRBJ2-3; perhaps TRBD2 as D (5 bases). Trimming cost V 5 bases and J 2 bases, with 12 bases left between them. This CDR3 has 14 residues. Looked up from germline, CDR1 is SGHKS and CDR2 is YYEKEE (reference sequence). CDR3 sequence (DNA): TGTGCCAGCAGATATCCGGGATCCACAGATACGCAGTATTTT. This codes for CASRYPGSTDTQYF.

This clonotype was seen many times. The V gene is TRBV10-3, the J gene TRBJ1-1, with D possibly being TRBD1 (5 bases). This CDR3 is 16 amino acids long. CDR1 and CDR2 from the germline V gene are ENHRY and SYGVKD. Trimming left V 5 bases short and J 0 bases short, with 16 bases between. CDR3 sequence (DNA): TGTGCCATCAGTCAAGACACAGGCCAAATGAACACTGAAGCTTTCTTT. As protein: CAISQDTGQMNTEAFF.